Included here is one TCR beta chain sequence, with context. A much larger clone lies one base from this, so it may be a read error. The source of the sample is a study of shared clonotypes between healthy human individuals. Some clones are missing from TCRdb's copy, which holds only in-frame ones; the method was immunoSEQ multiplex PCR. The table shows fewer than 600,000 clones, with around 77% occurring only once. Sequenced material: PBMCs. This TCR was sampled from a woman aged 35 to 49 in good health. Some clones in this sample may be carry-over from other donors' samples.

CDR3 nucleotide sequence: TGTGCCTGGTACACCGGGGCGCGGAATGGCTACACCTTC. Amino acids: CAWYTGARNGYTF. The genes are TRBV30 and TRBJ1-2; D is possibly TRBD1 (5 bases). From germline, CDR1 is GTSNPN and CDR2 SVGIG (reference sequence). CDR3 length: 13 amino acids. V lost 5 bases, J lost 6 bases, and 16 bases lay in between.